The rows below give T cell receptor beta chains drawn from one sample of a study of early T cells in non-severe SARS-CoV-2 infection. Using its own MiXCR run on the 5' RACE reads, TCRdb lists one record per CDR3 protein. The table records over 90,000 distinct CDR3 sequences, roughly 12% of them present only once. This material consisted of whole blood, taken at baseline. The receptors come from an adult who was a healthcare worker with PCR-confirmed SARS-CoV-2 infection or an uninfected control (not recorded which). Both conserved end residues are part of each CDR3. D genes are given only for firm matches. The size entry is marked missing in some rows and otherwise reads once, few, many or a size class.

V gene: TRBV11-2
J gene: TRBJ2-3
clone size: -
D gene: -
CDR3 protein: CASSLLTSPVVDTQYF
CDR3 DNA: TGTGCCAGCAGCTTATTAACTAGTCCAGTGGTAGATACGCAGTATTTT

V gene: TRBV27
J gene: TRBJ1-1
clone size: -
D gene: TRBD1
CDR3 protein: CASRILGQTNTEAFF
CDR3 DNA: TGTGCCAGCAGGATATTGGGACAGACGAACACTGAAGCTTTCTTT

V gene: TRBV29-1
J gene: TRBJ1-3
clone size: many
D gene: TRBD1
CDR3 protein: CSATKVTGGDVAGNTIYF
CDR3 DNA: TGCAGCGCGACCAAAGTGACAGGGGGCGACGTGGCTGGAAACACCATATATTTT

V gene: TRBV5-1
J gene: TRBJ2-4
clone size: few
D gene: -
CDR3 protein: CASSLGDLGNIQYF
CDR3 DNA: TGCGCCAGCAGCTTGGGGGACCTAGGAAACATTCAGTACTTC

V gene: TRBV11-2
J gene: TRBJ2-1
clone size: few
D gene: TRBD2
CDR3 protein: CASSLLGGLATYNEQFF
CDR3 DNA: TGTGCCAGCAGCTTACTGGGGGGACTAGCCACCTACAATGAGCAGTTCTTC

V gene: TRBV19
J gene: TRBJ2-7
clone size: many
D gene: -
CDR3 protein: CASSIGGLLYEQYF
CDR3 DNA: TGTGCCAGTAGTATAGGAGGGCTACTCTACGAGCAGTACTTC

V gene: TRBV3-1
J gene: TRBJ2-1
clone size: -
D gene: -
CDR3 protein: CASQQARAREQFF
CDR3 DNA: TGTGCCAGCCAACAGGCGCGGGCGAGGGAGCAGTTCTTC

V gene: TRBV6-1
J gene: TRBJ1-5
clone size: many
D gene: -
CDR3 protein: CASGEGASNQPQHF
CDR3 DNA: TGTGCCAGCGGTGAAGGGGCTAGCAATCAGCCCCAGCATTTT

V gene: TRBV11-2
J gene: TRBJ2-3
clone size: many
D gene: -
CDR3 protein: CASSLKRGTQYF
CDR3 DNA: TGTGCCAGCAGCTTAAAAAGGGGTACGCAGTATTTT

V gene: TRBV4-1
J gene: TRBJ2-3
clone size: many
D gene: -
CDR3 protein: CASSQTDTQYF
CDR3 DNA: TGCGCCAGCAGCCAGACAGATACGCAGTATTTT

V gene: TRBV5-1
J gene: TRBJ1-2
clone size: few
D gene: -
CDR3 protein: CASRPDTVGGYTF
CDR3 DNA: TGCGCCAGCAGACCAGACACAGTCGGCGGCTACACCTTC

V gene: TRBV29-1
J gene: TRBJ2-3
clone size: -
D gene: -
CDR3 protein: CSGHSGTDTQYF
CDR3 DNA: TGCAGCGGCCATAGCGGCACAGATACGCAGTATTTT

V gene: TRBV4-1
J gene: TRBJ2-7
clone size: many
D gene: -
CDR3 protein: CASSQDLGWFSYEQYF
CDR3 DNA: TGCGCCAGCAGCCAAGATCTAGGCTGGTTCTCCTACGAGCAGTACTTC

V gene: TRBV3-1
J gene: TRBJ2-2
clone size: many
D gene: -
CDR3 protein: CASSQVPPGTRANTGELFF
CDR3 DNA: TGTGCCAGCAGCCAAGTCCCGCCCGGGACCAGGGCCAACACCGGGGAGCTGTTTTTT

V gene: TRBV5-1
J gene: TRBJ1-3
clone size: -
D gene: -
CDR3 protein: CASSLEAGPGNTIYF
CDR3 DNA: TGCGCCAGCAGCTTGGAGGCTGGGCCTGGAAACACCATATATTTT

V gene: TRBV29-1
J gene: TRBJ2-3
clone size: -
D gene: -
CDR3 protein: CSVVLNTRYF
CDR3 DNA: TGCAGCGTTGTACTCAATACGCGGTATTTT

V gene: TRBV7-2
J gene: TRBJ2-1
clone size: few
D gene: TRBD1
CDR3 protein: CASSYAGTGINNEQFF
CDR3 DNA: TGTGCCAGCAGCTATGCCGGGACAGGTATTAACAATGAGCAGTTCTTC

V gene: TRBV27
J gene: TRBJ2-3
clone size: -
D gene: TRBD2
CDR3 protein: CASSLSEGASGDSTDTQYF
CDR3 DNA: TGTGCCAGCAGTTTATCCGAGGGGGCTAGCGGGGACTCCACAGATACGCAGTATTTT

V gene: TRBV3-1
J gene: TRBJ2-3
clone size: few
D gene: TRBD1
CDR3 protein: CASSQRDRGSDTQYF
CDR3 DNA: TGTGCCAGCAGCCAACGGGACAGGGGGTCAGATACGCAGTATTTT

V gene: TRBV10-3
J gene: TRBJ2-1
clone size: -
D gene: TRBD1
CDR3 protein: CAMSGTGYNEQFF
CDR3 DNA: TGTGCCATGTCCGGGACAGGGTACAATGAGCAGTTCTTC

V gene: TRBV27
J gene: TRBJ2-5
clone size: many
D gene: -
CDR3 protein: CASSFGSFKTQYF
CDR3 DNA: TGTGCCAGCAGTTTTGGGTCGTTTAAGACCCAGTACTTC

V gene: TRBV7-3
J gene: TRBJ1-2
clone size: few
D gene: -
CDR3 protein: CASSLRGDHNYGYTF
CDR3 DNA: TGTGCCAGCAGCTTACGGGGGGACCATAACTATGGCTACACCTTC

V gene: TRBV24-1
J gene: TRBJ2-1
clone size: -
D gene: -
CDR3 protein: CATSDSLWAGGSYNEQFF
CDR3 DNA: TGTGCCACCAGTGATTCCCTTTGGGCAGGGGGGTCCTACAATGAGCAGTTCTTC

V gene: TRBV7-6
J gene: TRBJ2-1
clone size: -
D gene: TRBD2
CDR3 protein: CASSPPPSGGNEQFF
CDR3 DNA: TGTGCCAGCAGCCCCCCGCCTAGCGGGGGCAATGAGCAGTTCTTC

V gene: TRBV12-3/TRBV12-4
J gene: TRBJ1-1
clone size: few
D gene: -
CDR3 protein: CASSLTIGGGTEAFF
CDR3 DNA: TGTGCCAGCAGTTTAACCATCGGGGGAGGTACTGAAGCTTTCTTT

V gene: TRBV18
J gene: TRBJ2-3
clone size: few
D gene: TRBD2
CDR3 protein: CASSPGLAGGPDTQYF
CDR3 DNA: TGTGCCAGCTCACCAGGACTAGCGGGGGGGCCAGATACGCAGTATTTT

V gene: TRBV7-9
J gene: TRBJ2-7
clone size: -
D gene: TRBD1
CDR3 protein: CASSWDSYEQYF
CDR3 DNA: TGTGCCAGCAGCTGGGACAGCTACGAGCAGTACTTC

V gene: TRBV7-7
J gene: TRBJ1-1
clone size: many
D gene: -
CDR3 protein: CASSQGQHTEAFF
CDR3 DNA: TGTGCTAGCAGCCAGGGGCAGCACACTGAAGCTTTCTTT

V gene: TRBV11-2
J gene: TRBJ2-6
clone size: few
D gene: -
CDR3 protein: CASSLWASAVSGANVLTF
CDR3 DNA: TGTGCCAGCAGCCTTTGGGCTAGCGCTGTATCTGGGGCCAACGTCCTGACTTTC

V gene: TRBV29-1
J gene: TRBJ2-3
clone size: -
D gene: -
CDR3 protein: CSVQGLTGVGLDTQYF
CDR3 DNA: TGCAGCGTACAGGGGCTTACGGGAGTGGGTTTGGATACGCAGTATTTT

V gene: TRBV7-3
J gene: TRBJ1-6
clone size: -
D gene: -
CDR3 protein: CATGQLYNSPLHF
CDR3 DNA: TGTGCCACCGGACAGCTTTATAATTCACCCCTCCACTTT

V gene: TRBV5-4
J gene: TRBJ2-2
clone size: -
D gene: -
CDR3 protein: CASSPLGEELFF
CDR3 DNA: TGTGCCAGCAGCCCGTTGGGTGAGGAGCTGTTTTTT

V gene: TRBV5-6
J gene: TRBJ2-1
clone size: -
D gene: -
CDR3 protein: CASSLAEQFF
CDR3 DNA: TGTGCCAGCAGCTTAGCGGAGCAGTTCTTC

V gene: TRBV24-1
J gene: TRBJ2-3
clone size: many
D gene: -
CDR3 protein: CATSDFSGRVGPDTQYF
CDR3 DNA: TGTGCCACCAGTGATTTCTCCGGCAGGGTTGGCCCAGATACGCAGTATTTT

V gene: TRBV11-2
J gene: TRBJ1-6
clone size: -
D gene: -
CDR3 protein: CASSPSRSRGNSPLHF
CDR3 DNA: TGTGCCAGCAGCCCGAGTAGGTCCAGGGGTAATTCACCCCTCCACTTT

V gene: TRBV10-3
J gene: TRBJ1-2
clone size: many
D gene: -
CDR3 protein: CAIRPAAANYGYTF
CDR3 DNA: TGTGCCATTAGACCAGCTGCAGCTAACTATGGCTACACCTTC

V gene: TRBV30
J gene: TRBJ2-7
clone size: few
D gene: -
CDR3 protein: CAWSVNRAYEQYF
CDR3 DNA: TGTGCCTGGAGTGTCAACAGGGCTTACGAGCAGTACTTC

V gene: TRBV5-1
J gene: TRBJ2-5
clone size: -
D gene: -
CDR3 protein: CASREPGTETQYF
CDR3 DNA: TGCGCCAGCAGGGAGCCCGGGACAGAGACCCAGTACTTC

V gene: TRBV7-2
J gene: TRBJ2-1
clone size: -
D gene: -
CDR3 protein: CASSPGPTWRNEQFF
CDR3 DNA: TGTGCCAGCAGCCCCGGGCCCACTTGGCGGAATGAGCAGTTCTTC

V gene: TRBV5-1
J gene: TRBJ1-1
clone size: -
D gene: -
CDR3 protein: CASSLRIGDTEAFF
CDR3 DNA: TGCGCCAGCAGCTTGCGGATAGGGGACACTGAAGCTTTCTTT

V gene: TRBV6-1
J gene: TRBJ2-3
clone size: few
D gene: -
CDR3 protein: CASRVQVTDTQYF
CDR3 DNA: TGTGCCAGCAGAGTACAGGTCACAGATACGCAGTATTTT